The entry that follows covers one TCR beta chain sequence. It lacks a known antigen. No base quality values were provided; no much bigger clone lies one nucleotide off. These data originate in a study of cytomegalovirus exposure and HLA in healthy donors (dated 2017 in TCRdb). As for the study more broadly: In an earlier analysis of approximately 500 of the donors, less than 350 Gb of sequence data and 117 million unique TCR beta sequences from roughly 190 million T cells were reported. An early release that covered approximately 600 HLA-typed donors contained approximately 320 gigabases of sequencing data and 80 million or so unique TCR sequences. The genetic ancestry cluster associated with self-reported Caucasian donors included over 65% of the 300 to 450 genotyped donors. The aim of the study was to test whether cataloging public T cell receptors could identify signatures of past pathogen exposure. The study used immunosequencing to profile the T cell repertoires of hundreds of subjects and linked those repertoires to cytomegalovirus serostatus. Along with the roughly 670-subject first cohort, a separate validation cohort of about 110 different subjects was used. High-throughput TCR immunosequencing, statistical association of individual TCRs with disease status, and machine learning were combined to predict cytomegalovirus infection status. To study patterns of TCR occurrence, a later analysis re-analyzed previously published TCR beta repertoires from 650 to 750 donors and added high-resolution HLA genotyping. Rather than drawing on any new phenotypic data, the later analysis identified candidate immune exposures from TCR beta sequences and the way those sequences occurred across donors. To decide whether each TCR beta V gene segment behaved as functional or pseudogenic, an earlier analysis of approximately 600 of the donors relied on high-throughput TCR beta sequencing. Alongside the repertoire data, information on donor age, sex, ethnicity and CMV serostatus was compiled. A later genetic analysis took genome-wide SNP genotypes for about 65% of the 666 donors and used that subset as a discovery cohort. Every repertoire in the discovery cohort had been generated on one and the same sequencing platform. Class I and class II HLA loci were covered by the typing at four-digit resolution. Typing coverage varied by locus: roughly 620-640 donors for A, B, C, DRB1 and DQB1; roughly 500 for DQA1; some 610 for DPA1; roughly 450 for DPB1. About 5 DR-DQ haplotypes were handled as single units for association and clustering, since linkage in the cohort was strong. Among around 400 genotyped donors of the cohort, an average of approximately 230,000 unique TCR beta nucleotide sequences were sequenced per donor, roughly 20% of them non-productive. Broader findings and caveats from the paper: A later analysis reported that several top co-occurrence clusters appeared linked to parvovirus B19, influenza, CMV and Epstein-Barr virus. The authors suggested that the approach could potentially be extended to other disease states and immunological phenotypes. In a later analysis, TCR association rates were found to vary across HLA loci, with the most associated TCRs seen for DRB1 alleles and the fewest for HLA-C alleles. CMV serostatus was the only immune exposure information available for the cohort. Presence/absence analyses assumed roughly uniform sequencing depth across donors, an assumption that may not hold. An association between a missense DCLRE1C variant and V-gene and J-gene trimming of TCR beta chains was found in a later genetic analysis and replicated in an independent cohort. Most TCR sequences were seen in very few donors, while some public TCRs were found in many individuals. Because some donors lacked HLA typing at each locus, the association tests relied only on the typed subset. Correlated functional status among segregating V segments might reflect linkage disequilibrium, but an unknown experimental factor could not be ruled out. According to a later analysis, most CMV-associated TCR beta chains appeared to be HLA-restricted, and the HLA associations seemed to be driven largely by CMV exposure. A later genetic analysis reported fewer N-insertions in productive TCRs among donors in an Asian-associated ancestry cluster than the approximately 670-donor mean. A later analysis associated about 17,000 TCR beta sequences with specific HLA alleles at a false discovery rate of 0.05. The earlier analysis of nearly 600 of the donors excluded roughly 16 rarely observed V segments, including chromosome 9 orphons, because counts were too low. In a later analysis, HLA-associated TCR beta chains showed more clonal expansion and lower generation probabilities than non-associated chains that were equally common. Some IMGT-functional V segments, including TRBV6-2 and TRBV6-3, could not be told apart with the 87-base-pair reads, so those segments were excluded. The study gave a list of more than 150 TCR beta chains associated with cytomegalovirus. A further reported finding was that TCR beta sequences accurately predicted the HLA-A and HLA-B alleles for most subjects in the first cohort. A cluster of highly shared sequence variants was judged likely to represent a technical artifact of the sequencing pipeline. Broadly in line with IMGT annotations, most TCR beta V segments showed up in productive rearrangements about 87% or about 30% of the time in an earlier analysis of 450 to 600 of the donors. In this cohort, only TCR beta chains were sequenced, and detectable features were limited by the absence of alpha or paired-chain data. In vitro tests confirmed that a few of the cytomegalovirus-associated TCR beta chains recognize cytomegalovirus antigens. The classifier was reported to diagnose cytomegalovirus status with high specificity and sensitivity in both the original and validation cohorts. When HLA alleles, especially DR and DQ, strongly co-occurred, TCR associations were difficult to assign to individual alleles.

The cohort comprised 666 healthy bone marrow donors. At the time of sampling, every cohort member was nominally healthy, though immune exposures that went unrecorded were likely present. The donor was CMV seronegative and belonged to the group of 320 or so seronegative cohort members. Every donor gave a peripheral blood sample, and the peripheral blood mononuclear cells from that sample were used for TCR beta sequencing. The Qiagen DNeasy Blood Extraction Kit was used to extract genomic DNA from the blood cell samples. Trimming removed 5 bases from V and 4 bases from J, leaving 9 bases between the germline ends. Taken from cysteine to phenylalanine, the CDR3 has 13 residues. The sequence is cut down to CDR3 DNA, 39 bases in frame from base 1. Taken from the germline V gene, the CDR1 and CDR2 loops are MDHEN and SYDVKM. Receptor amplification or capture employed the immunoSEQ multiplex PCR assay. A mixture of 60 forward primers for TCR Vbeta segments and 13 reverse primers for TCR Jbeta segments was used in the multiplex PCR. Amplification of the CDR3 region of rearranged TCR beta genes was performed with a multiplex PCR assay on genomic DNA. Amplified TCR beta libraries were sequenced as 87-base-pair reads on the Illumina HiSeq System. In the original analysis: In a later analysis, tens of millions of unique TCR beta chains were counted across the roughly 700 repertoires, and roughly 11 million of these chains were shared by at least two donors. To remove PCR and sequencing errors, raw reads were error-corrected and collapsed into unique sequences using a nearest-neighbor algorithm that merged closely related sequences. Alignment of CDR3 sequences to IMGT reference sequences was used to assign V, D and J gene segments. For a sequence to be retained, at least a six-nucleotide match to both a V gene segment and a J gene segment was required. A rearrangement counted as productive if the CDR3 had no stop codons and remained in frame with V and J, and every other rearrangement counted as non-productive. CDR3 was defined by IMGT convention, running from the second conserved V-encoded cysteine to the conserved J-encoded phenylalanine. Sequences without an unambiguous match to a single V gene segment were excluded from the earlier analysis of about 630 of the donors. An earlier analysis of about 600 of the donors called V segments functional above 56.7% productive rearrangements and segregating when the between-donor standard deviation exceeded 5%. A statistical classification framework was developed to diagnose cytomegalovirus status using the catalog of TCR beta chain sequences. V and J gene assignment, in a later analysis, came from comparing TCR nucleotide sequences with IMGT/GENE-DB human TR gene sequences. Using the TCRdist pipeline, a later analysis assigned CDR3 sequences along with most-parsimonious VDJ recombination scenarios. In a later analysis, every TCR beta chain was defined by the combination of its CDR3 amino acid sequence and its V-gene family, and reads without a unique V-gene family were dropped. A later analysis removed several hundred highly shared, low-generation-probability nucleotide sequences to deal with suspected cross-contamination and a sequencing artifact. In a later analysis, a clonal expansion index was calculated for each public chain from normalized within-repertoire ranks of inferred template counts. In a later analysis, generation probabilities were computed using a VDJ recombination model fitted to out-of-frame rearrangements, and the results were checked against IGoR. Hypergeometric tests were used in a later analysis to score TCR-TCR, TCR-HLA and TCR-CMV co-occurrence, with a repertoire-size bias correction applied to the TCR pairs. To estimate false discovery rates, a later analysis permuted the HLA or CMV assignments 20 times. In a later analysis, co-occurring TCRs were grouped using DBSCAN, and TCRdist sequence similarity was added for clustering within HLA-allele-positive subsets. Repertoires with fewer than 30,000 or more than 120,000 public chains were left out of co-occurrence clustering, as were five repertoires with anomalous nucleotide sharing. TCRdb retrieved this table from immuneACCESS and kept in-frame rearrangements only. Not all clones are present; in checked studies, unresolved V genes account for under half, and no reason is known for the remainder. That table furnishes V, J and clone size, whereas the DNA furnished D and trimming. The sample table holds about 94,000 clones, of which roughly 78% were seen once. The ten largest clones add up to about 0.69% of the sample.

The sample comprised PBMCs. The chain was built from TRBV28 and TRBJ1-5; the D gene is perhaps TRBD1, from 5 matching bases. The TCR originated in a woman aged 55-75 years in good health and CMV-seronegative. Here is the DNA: TGTGCCAGCAGTAGGGGACTTAATCAGCCCCAGCATTTT. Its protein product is CASSRGLNQPQHF.